Listed below are T cell receptor beta chains from one sample, sequenced in a study of blood T cell repertoires in COVID-19. Measured with immunoSEQ multiplex PCR; TCRdb has only the in-frame clones, and not every one. Among around 260,000 clones listed, approximately 89% were seen once. The source material was peripheral blood. All receptors derive from a woman aged 25 to 39 with COVID-19, enrolled during active disease. CDR3s include the opening cysteine and the closing phenylalanine or tryptophan. D genes are given only for firm matches. Clone sizes are given selectively: once, few, many, or a class where the clone is expanded.

j_call v_call d_call clone_size cdr3_aa cdr3_nt
TRBJ1-3 TRBV6-6 TRBD1 NA CASSYHRGQGNTIYF TGTGCCAGCAGTTACCACAGGGGGCAAGGAAACACCATATATTTT
TRBJ2-7 TRBV6-5 NA NA CASSYSAGATYEQYF TGTGCCAGCAGTTACTCCGCAGGGGCTACCTACGAGCAGTACTTC
TRBJ1-4 TRBV6-5 NA NA CASRPGGSEKLFF TGTGCCAGCCGACCCGGGGGAAGTGAAAAACTGTTTTTT
TRBJ1-2 TRBV4-1 TRBD1 NA CASSQGSQGQIYGYTF TGCGCCAGCAGCCAAGGCTCACAGGGGCAGATCTATGGCTACACCTTC
TRBJ1-5 TRBV28 TRBD1 NA CASSWSGTGAFQPQHF TGTGCCAGCAGTTGGTCTGGGACAGGGGCATTTCAGCCCCAGCATTTT
TRBJ2-5 TRBV24-1 TRBD2 NA CATSDPQAGEGETQYF TGTGCCACCAGTGATCCCCAGGCGGGAGAGGGGGAGACCCAGTACTTC
TRBJ1-1 TRBV10-2 TRBD1 NA CASSERDRNTEAFF TGCGCCAGCAGTGAGAGGGACAGGAACACTGAAGCTTTCTTT
TRBJ2-2 TRBV5-1 NA NA CASGSGDIGELFF TGCGCCAGCGGATCGGGGGATATCGGGGAGCTGTTTTTT
TRBJ2-3 TRBV3-1/TRBV3-2 NA NA CASSQEIAAVLNTQYF TGTGCCAGCAGCCAAGAAATAGCGGCCGTACTGAATACGCAGTATTTT
TRBJ2-7 TRBV5-1 TRBD2 NA CASSLYLAGVNEQYF TGCGCCAGCAGCTTGTACCTAGCGGGAGTGAACGAGCAGTACTTC
TRBJ2-3 TRBV29-1 TRBD1 NA CSAPGQGTTDTQYF TGCAGCGCTCCGGGACAGGGGACGACAGATACGCAGTATTTT
TRBJ2-2 TRBV19 NA NA CASVQKAPGTGELFF TGTGCCAGTGTTCAAAAAGCCCCGGGCACCGGGGAGCTGTTTTTT
TRBJ2-7 TRBV19 NA NA CASSPSLISPIEQYF TGTGCCAGTAGTCCATCACTCATTTCCCCCATCGAGCAGTACTTC
TRBJ2-3 TRBV5-4 NA NA CASGLMGGNSDTQYF TGTGCCAGCGGCCTTATGGGCGGGAACTCAGATACGCAGTATTTT
TRBJ2-1 TRBV27 NA few CASRLGSLSYNEQFF TGTGCCAGCAGGCTCGGGAGTCTCTCCTACAATGAGCAGTTCTTC
TRBJ1-1 TRBV19 NA NA CASRTGQRQNTEAFF TGTGCCAGTAGGACCGGACAGCGACAGAACACTGAAGCTTTCTTT
TRBJ1-2 TRBV5-1 NA once CASSLWDTSYGYTF TGCGCCAGCAGCTTGTGGGACACTTCATATGGCTACACCTTC
TRBJ1-1 TRBV9 NA few CASSQDRHTEAFF TGTGCCAGCAGTCAAGACAGGCACACTGAAGCTTTCTTT
TRBJ2-7 TRBV7-2 NA NA CASSLEGGRGFSYEQYF TGTGCCAGCAGCTTAGAAGGTGGCAGGGGCTTCTCCTACGAGCAGTACTTC
TRBJ2-5 TRBV12-3/TRBV12-4 NA NA CASSSTNQETQYF TGTGCCAGCAGTTCGACAAACCAAGAGACCCAGTACTTC
TRBJ2-7 TRBV27 NA NA CASSLGQLYEQYF TGTGCCAGCAGTTTGGGGCAGCTTTACGAGCAGTACTTC
TRBJ1-5 TRBV19 NA NA CASSMRRGQPQHF TGTGCCAGTAGTATGAGGCGGGGTCAGCCCCAGCATTTT
TRBJ2-7 TRBV13 TRBD2 NA CASKRLAGNKNEQYF TGTGCCAGCAAACGACTAGCGGGAAACAAAAACGAGCAGTACTTC
TRBJ2-2 TRBV15 NA NA CATSRYQTSPVWSPGELFF TGTGCCACCAGTCGTTACCAAACCTCTCCCGTTTGGAGCCCCGGGGAGCTGTTTTTT
TRBJ1-2 TRBV4-1 TRBD1 NA CASSQTGGFLYGYTF TGCGCCAGCAGCCAAACAGGGGGCTTTCTCTATGGCTACACCTTC
TRBJ2-7 TRBV7-9 TRBD2 NA CASSLGRAGAHEQYF TGTGCCAGCAGCTTAGGTAGGGCGGGAGCCCACGAGCAGTACTTC
TRBJ1-1 TRBV19 NA NA CASSPDIRGFEAFF TGTGCCAGTAGTCCCGACATCCGGGGTTTTGAAGCTTTCTTT
TRBJ1-2 TRBV9 TRBD1 NA CASIPGQGFGGYTF TGTGCCAGCATCCCCGGACAGGGGTTTGGTGGCTACACCTTC
TRBJ1-2 TRBV10-1 NA NA CASSESRLRGYTF TGCGCCAGCAGTGAGTCGAGGCTTAGAGGCTACACCTTC
TRBJ1-1 TRBV3-1/TRBV3-2 NA NA CASSQGRDTEAFF TGTGCCAGCAGCCAAGGTCGGGACACTGAAGCTTTCTTT
TRBJ1-1 TRBV5-6 TRBD1 few CASSWDRGLTEAFF TGTGCCAGCAGCTGGGACAGGGGCCTCACTGAAGCTTTCTTT
TRBJ2-3 TRBV5-1 TRBD2 NA CASSLWGGFTDTQYF TGCGCCAGCAGCCTCTGGGGGGGATTTACAGATACGCAGTATTTT
TRBJ1-5 TRBV28 TRBD1 NA CASKSTGGGGRKQPQHF TGTGCCAGCAAATCTACAGGGGGCGGAGGTAGGAAGCAGCCCCAGCATTTT
TRBJ1-5 TRBV27 TRBD1 NA CASSFQAGGFQPQHF TGTGCCAGCAGTTTCCAGGCAGGGGGCTTCCAGCCCCAGCATTTT
TRBJ2-7 TRBV9 NA NA CASSVATGTYEQYF TGTGCCAGCAGCGTAGCTACAGGAACCTACGAGCAGTACTTC
TRBJ2-7 TRBV5-1 NA once CASSLMRETYEQYF TGCGCCAGCAGCTTGATGCGGGAAACCTACGAGCAGTACTTC
TRBJ2-1 TRBV5-4 NA NA CASSLKSSYNEQFF TGTGCCAGCAGCTTAAAGAGCTCCTACAATGAGCAGTTCTTC
TRBJ1-4 TRBV11-2 TRBD1 NA CASSSDRGVEKLFF TGTGCCAGCAGCTCGGACAGGGGTGTCGAAAAACTGTTTTTT
TRBJ1-6 TRBV24-1 NA NA CATSDLGGDSYNSPLHF TGTGCCACCAGTGATTTAGGGGGGGACTCCTATAATTCACCCCTCCACTTT
TRBJ2-4 TRBV6-2/TRBV6-3 TRBD1 NA CASSLTGPLAKNIQYF TGTGCCAGCAGTTTGACAGGGCCCCTAGCCAAAAACATTCAGTACTTC
TRBJ1-5 TRBV15 NA once CATSSLPRSDQPQHF TGTGCCACCAGCAGCCTCCCCCGTTCGGATCAGCCCCAGCATTTT
TRBJ1-1 TRBV5-5 TRBD1 NA CASRPQGGLNTEAFF TGTGCCAGCAGGCCACAGGGGGGTTTGAACACTGAAGCTTTCTTT
TRBJ1-1 TRBV18 NA NA CASSPNTGNTEAFF TGTGCCAGCTCACCAAATACAGGGAACACTGAAGCTTTCTTT
TRBJ2-7 TRBV2 TRBD2 NA CASSETSGTYEQYF TGTGCCAGCAGTGAGACTAGCGGGACTTACGAGCAGTACTTC
TRBJ1-2 TRBV5-1 TRBD1 NA CASSPTGGNYGYTF TGCGCCAGCAGCCCTACAGGGGGCAACTATGGCTACACCTTC
TRBJ2-1 TRBV7-7 TRBD1 few CASSPGTGGYNEQFF TGTGCCAGCAGCCCAGGGACAGGGGGGTACAATGAGCAGTTCTTC
TRBJ2-3 TRBV5-1 TRBD2 NA CASSLASGRIDTQYF TGCGCCAGCAGCTTGGCGAGCGGGAGGATAGATACGCAGTATTTT
TRBJ1-1 TRBV5-1 TRBD1 NA CASSPGQGARWNTEAFF TGCGCCAGCAGCCCGGGACAGGGGGCGCGGTGGAACACTGAAGCTTTCTTT
TRBJ1-1 TRBV25-1 NA NA CASSELVTGNTEAFF TGTGCCAGCAGTGAACTCGTTACAGGGAACACTGAAGCTTTCTTT
TRBJ2-5 TRBV13 TRBD2 NA CASSLGLAGAIQETQYF TGTGCCAGCAGCCTGGGACTAGCGGGAGCGATCCAAGAGACCCAGTACTTC
TRBJ1-1 TRBV9 TRBD1 NA CASSVGVLQGAGAEAFF TGTGCCAGCAGCGTAGGAGTTTTGCAGGGGGCTGGCGCTGAAGCTTTCTTT
TRBJ1-1 TRBV28 NA NA CASSWGGHREAFF TGTGCCAGCAGTTGGGGAGGGCACAGAGAGGCTTTCTTT
TRBJ2-7 TRBV14 NA few CASSSQGSYEQYF TGTGCCAGCAGCTCCCAGGGATCCTACGAGCAGTACTTC
TRBJ2-5 TRBV19 NA NA CASSIPRQGAPGGTQYF TGTGCCAGTAGTATACCCCGCCAGGGTGCCCCCGGGGGGACCCAGTACTTC
TRBJ2-1 TRBV3-1/TRBV3-2 NA NA CASSLTYGTPYNEQFF TGTGCCAGCAGTCTTACCTACGGGACTCCCTACAATGAGCAGTTCTTC
TRBJ1-2 TRBV7-3 TRBD1 NA CASSTDGTGGYGYTF TGTGCCAGCAGCACCGATGGGACAGGGGGCTATGGCTACACCTTC